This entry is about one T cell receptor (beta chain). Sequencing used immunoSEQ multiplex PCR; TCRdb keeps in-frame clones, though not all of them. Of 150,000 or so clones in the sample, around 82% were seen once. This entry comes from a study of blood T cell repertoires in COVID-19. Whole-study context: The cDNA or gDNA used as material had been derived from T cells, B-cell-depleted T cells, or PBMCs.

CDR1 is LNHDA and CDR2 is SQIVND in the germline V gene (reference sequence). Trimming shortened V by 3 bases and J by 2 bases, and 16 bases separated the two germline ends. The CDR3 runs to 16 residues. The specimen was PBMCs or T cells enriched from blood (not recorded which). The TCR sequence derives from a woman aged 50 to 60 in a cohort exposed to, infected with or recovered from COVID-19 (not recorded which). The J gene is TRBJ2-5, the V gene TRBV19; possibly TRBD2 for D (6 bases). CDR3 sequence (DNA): TGTGCCAGTAGTATTGAAGGTAGCGGACTTCAAGAGACCCAGTACTTC. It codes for CASSIEGSGLQETQYF.